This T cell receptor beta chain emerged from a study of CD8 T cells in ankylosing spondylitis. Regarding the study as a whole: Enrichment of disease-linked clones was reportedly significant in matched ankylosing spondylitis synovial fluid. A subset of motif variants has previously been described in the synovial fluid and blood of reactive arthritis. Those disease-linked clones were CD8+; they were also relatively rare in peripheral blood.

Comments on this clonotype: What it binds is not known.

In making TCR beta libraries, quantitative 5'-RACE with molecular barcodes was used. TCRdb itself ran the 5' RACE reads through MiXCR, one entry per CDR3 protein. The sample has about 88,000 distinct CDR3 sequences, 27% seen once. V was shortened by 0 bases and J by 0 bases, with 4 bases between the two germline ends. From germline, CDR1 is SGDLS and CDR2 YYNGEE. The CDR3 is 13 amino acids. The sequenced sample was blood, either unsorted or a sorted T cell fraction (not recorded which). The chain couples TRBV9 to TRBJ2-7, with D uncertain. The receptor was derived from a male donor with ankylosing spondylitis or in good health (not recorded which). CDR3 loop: CASSVGSSYEQYF. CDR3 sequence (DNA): TGTGCCAGCAGCGTAGGCAGCTCCTACGAGCAGTACTTC. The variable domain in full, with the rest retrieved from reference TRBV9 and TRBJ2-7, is DSGVTQTPKHLITATGQRVTLRCSPRSGDLSVYWYQQSLDQGLQFLIQYYNGEERAKGNILERFSAQQFPDLHSELNLSSLELGDSALYFCASSVGSSYEQYFGPGTRLTVT.